This T cell receptor (beta chain) was sequenced for a study of blood T cell repertoires in COVID-19. There are 15 residues in the CDR3. Losses at the gene ends were 8 bases for V and 6 bases for J; bases not matched to a gene: 12. Germline V gene data show CDR1 as MDHEN and CDR2 as SYDVKM. Seattle's cohort entered during active infection and was followed longitudinally. Authors' methods: Amplification of reference gene primers was used by the study to estimate nucleated cell counts. TCRdb's copy holds only in-frame clones and misses some; the assay was immunoSEQ multiplex PCR. V and J calls and clone size are those listed in that table; D and trimming were worked out from the DNA. The sample holds around 270,000 clones, approximately 83% seen once.

The source material was peripheral blood. The chain joins TRBV28 to TRBJ2-5; 10 nucleotides agree with TRBD2. The TCR was taken from a person aged 70 to 79 with COVID-19, enrolled during active disease. DNA for the CDR3: TGTGCCAGCCCCATAGGGGAGCGGGAGGGGAAGACCCAGTACTTC. Its protein product is CASPIGEREGKTQYF.